Below, 25 T cell receptor beta chains from the same sample are listed, as sequenced in a study of OX40 agonist ivuxolimab in advanced cancers. Receptor amplification or capture employed the immunoSEQ multiplex PCR assay. TCRdb stores this immuneACCESS table with in-frame sequences only. Part of the clones is absent; in the studies checked, under half of the shortfall reflects unresolved V genes, and no reason is known for the rest. The sample table contains about 110,000 clones; only one count was recorded for more than 85% of them. The ten largest make up roughly 0.66% of the sample. The sequences come from CD4+ or CD8+ T cells sorted from blood, collected in a trial of the OX40 agonist ivuxolimab. Receptors were obtained from an adult with an advanced solid tumor such as melanoma, head and neck, liver or kidney cancer.

The rearrangement joins TRBV5-4 to TRBJ2-5; D ambiguous. The CDR3 has 15 residues. Germline lookup yields CDR1 SGHNT and CDR2 YYREEE (reference sequence). V lost 0 bases and J 7 bases, leaving 16 bases between the germline ends. Here the CDR3 reads CASSLARNSGSTQYF. The CDR3 nucleotides are TGTGCCAGCAGCTTGGCCCGCAATTCAGGCTCGACCCAGTACTTC.

The chain combines TRBV19 with TRBJ2-7, with 12 nucleotides matching TRBD1. This CDR3 contains 15 residues. Unmatched junction bases numbered 5, after V lost 3 bases and J lost 5 bases. CDR1 and CDR2 from the germline V gene are LNHDA and SQIVND (reference sequence). CDR3 sequence (DNA): TGTGCCAGTAGTATCATGGGGACAGGGGGCAACGAGCAGTACTTC. Translating it yields CASSIMGTGGNEQYF.

The chain joins TRBV19 to TRBJ1-5; D is perhaps TRBD1 (5 bases). Trimming cost V 5 bases and J 3 bases, with 20 bases left between them. There are 17 residues in the CDR3. CDR1 and CDR2 from the germline V gene are LNHDA and SQIVND (reference sequence). The CDR3 nucleotides read TGTGCCAGTAGTCCAGACCGCAGGGAACCCATCAATCAGCCCCAGCATTTT. Translated, it gives CASSPDRREPINQPQHF.

This chain uses TRBV12-5 with TRBJ2-7, with 8 bases lining up with TRBD1. The CDR3 has 14 amino acids. Germline V lookup: CDR1 LGHNT, CDR2 FRNRAP. Losses at the gene ends were 6 bases for V and 2 bases for J; bases not matched to a gene: 6. The CDR3 reads CASGGDRGTYEQYF. The CDR3 DNA reads as TGTGCTAGTGGGGGCGACAGGGGTACCTACGAGCAGTACTTC.

The sample holds one count of this clone. The rearrangement joins TRBV7-9 to TRBJ1-2; D is possibly TRBD1 (6 bases). The CDR3 has 14 amino acids. Germline loops: CDR1 SEHNR, CDR2 FQNEAQ (reference sequence). V shed 5 bases and J shed 2 bases, with 12 bases lying between them. The chain's CDR3 is CASSPRTGNYGYTF. The DNA for the CDR3 is TGTGCCAGCAGCCCTCGTACAGGGAACTATGGCTACACCTTC.

This clone was recorded only once. The chain uses TRBV5-1 and TRBJ1-3, with D tentatively TRBD1 (6 bases). Deletions cut 0 bases from V and 1 base from J, with 11 bases between. The CDR3 is 16 amino acids. The germline gives CDR1 SGHRS, CDR2 YFSETQ. The CDR3 DNA reads TGCGCCAGCAGCTTGGGAGGTCAGGGGTCTGGAAACACCATATATTTT. Protein: CASSLGGQGSGNTIYF.

This clone was observed a few times. The gene calls are TRBV18 and TRBJ1-2, with D perhaps matching TRBD1 (5 bases). Germline V gene sequence: CDR1 KGHSH, CDR2 LQKENI. This CDR3 comprises 12 residues. V was cut by 6 bases and J by 6 bases, with 11 bases left in between. CDR3: CASSPAGNGYTF. CDR3 bases: TGTGCCAGCTCCCCCGCAGGGAATGGCTACACCTTC.

The chain joins TRBV5-1 to TRBJ1-3; D uncertain. The CDR3 length is 14 residues. CDR1 SGHRS and CDR2 YFSETQ come from the germline V gene. V lost 4 bases and J 4 bases, leaving 12 bases between the germline ends. CDR3 sequence (DNA): TGCGCCAGCAGCCCATCCGGGCCAGGAAACACCATATATTTT. Its protein is CASSPSGPGNTIYF.

The rearrangement uses TRBV9 and TRBJ2-1, with TRBD2 matching 9 bases. V lost 7 bases and J lost 0; bases outside the gene matches: 5. Germline V gives CDR1 SGDLS, CDR2 YYNGEE. This CDR3 is 15 amino acids long. CDR3 residues: CASGAGGSSYNEQFF. CDR3 DNA: TGTGCCAGCGGAGCGGGGGGTAGCTCCTACAATGAGCAGTTCTTC. The full variable domain, rest sourced from reference TRBV9 and TRBJ2-1, is DSGVTQTPKHLITATGQRVTLRCSPRSGDLSVYWYQQSLDQGLQFLIQYYNGEERAKGNILERFSAQQFPDLHSELNLSSLELGDSALYFCASGAGGSSYNEQFFGPGTRLTVL.

The gene calls are TRBV7-2 and TRBJ2-7; weak D call: TRBD1 (7 bases). The CDR3 is 15 amino acids. Between the trimmed V and J ends, which lost 5 bases and 0 bases, there was a span of 14 bases. Germline V gene lookup returns CDR1 SGHTA and CDR2 FQGNSA. The CDR3 DNA is TGTGCCAGCAGCCAAGCAGGGGGAGGCTCCTACGAGCAGTACTTC. Protein: CASSQAGGGSYEQYF.

This rearrangement joins TRBV30 to TRBJ1-4; D not resolved. Germline assignment: CDR1 GTSNPN and CDR2 SVGIG (reference sequence). Trimming removed 3 bases at V and 7 bases at J, with 21 bases between. CDR3 length: 16 residues. This chain's CDR3 is CAWRPKHLSASEKLFF. The CDR3 region has the DNA TGTGCCTGGAGACCTAAACACCTCTCTGCCAGTGAAAAACTGTTTTTT.

This chain connects TRBV11-2 to TRBJ2-5; no clear D. Judging by the DNA end, TRBJ2-7 fits better; the J call may be wrong. This CDR3 spans 15 amino acids. The V gene's germline CDR1 is SGHAT and CDR2 FQNNGV. For the CDR3, the DNA is TGTGCCAGCAGCTTAGGACGGATCGCTGCCTACGAGCAGTACTTC. As protein: CASSLGRIAAYEQYF.

The rearrangement uses TRBV6-5 and TRBJ2-7; D possibly corresponds to TRBD2 (7 bases). The germline V gene encodes CDR1 MNHEY and CDR2 SVGAGI. V gave up 6 bases and J gave up 9 bases, with 21 bases separating them. The CDR3 totals 14 residues. The CDR3 protein is CASSPEGEGWGQYF. The CDR3 coding sequence is TGTGCCAGCAGCCCCGAGGGGGAGGGCTGGGGGCAGTACTTC.

As to this clone: In the same sample, other DNA sequences code for this CDR3. This rearrangement joins TRBV29-1 to TRBJ2-7; D is uncertain. The V and J ends lost 1 base and 3 bases respectively, with 10 bases between them. Germline V gives CDR1 SQVTM, CDR2 ANQGSEA. The CDR3 is made up of 13 amino acids. Written as DNA, the CDR3 is TGCAGCGTTGAAGTGAGCAGACGCTACGAGCAGTACTTC. This codes for CSVEVSRRYEQYF.

This rearrangement joins TRBV7-8 to TRBJ2-5; D tentatively fits TRBD1 or TRBD2 (5 bases each). The V end lost 8 bases, the J end lost 7 bases, and 17 bases lay between the germline ends. The CDR3 length is 13 residues. Germline values: CDR1 SGHVS, CDR2 FQNEAQ. Here the CDR3 DNA reads TGTGCCAGCGCCCCGGGCAGGGACGGGACCCAGTACTTC. Translated, it gives CASAPGRDGTQYF. Using reference TRBV7-8 and TRBJ2-5 for the parts outside the CDR3, the full variable domain is GAGVSQSPRYKVAKRGQDVALRCDPISGHVSLFWYQQALGQGPEFLTYFQNEAQLDKSGLPSDRFFAERPEGSVSTLKIQRTQQEDSAVYLCASAPGRDGTQYFGPGTRLLVL.

CDR3 DNA sequence: TGTGCCAGCAGCCAGCAAAGCGGGGCCCTACTTGGCGAGCAGTACTTC. Translating gives CASSQQSGALLGEQYF. This chain connects TRBV7-6 to TRBJ2-7; TRBD2 matches 7 bases. Looked up from germline, CDR1 is SGHVS and CDR2 is FNYEAQ. The CDR3 loop spans 16 amino acids. Trimming took 5 bases from V and 6 from J; bases not matched to a gene: 16.

The V and J genes are TRBV10-1 and TRBJ2-2; 11 positions agree with TRBD2. CDR3 length equals 16 residues. V was clipped by 6 bases and J by 2 bases; unmatched bases: 5. The germline V gene has CDR1 WNHNN and CDR2 SYGVQD (reference sequence). The CDR3 bases are TGCGCCAGCAGAACGACTAGCGGGGCTAACACCGGGGAGCTGTTTTTT. This gives the protein CASRTTSGANTGELFF.

The V and J genes are TRBV2 and TRBJ2-2; 10 nucleotides line up with TRBD1. This CDR3 is 15 amino acids long. The junction had 4 bases not matched to a gene; V was cut back by 7 bases and J by 2 bases. Germline V gene sequence: CDR1 SNHLY, CDR2 FYNNEI. The CDR3 is CASNDRGLNTGELFF. In nucleotides, the CDR3 is TGTGCCAGCAACGACAGGGGGCTTAACACCGGGGAGCTGTTTTTT.

The chain links TRBV6-5 to TRBJ1-2, with 9 nucleotides matching TRBD1. The CDR3 has 14 residues. Per germline, CDR1 MNHEY and CDR2 SVGAGI. Trimming at V came to 5 bases and at J to 2 bases, leaving 3 bases not matched to a gene. The CDR3 coding sequence is TGTGCCAGCAGTCTGGGACAGGGAAACTATGGCTACACCTTC. Its protein is CASSLGQGNYGYTF.

This sequence joins TRBV7-2 and TRBJ2-1, with 14 bases fitting TRBD2. The germline V gene has CDR1 SGHTA and CDR2 FQGNSA. The CDR3 totals 16 residues. V gave up 5 bases and J gave up 7 bases; unmatched junction bases: 7. The CDR3 region has the DNA TGTGCCAGCAGCCATCAGACTAGCGGGGGGGCGAATGAGCAGTTCTTC. This codes for CASSHQTSGGANEQFF.

V gene TRBV6-5 combines with J gene TRBJ1-2; D gene uncertain. The ends were cut back, 10 bases at V and 4 bases at J, with 16 bases in the middle. Germline lookup yields CDR1 MNHEY and CDR2 SVGAGI. The CDR3 runs 13 residues. The CDR3 DNA sequence: TGTGCCACGATCAACCCCCTCGTCTATGGCTACACCTTC. Protein: CATINPLVYGYTF.

The chain combines TRBV27 with TRBJ2-1; 13 nucleotides align to TRBD2. CDR3 length equals 16 residues. Looked up from germline, CDR1 is MNHEY and CDR2 is SMNVEV (reference sequence). Trimming cost V 6 bases and J 12 bases; bases outside gene matches: 14. The CDR3 DNA sequence: TGTGCCAGCAGCCGACTCACTAGCGGGAGGGCCTCGTGGCAGTTCTTC. Translating it yields CASSRLTSGRASWQFF.

Here the CDR3 reads CSVSPSRYREQYF. The DNA of the CDR3 is TGCAGCGTTTCTCCCTCCCGGTATCGCGAGCAGTACTTC. The rearrangement uses TRBV29-1 and TRBJ2-7; D remains unclear. CDR3 length: 13 residues. V lost 5 bases and J 6 bases, leaving 17 bases between the germline ends. Germline assignment: CDR1 SQVTM and CDR2 ANQGSEA.

DNA for the CDR3: TGTGCCAGTAGTATCCCCTTCTCATCGGGAGATACGCAGTATTTT. Its protein is CASSIPFSSGDTQYF. The chain couples TRBV19 to TRBJ2-3, with no clear D. Germline loops: CDR1 LNHDA, CDR2 SQIVND (reference sequence). The CDR3 sequence is 15 residues long. V dropped 3 bases and J dropped 5 bases, with 15 bases sitting between them.

This sequence joins TRBV5-6 and TRBJ1-4; D unclear. Trimming removed 0 bases from V and 0 bases from J, with 3 bases in between. This CDR3 region has 14 residues. Germline CDR1 is SGHDT and CDR2 is YYEEEE. The CDR3 DNA follows: TGTGCCAGCAGCTTGGGGACAACTAATGAAAAACTGTTTTTT. This sequence encodes CASSLGTTNEKLFF.